These 10 T cell receptor beta chains share one sample of origin, sequenced in a study of blood T cell repertoires in COVID-19. This table comes from immunoSEQ multiplex PCR, and its TCRdb copy is limited to in-frame clones, with some not included. The sample holds approximately 440,000 clones, roughly 88% seen once. Sequenced: PBMCs or T cells enriched from blood (not recorded which). The receptor set was obtained from a man between 18 and 29 years old who had recovered from COVID-19.

The chain joins TRBV10-3 to TRBJ1-2, with D uncertain. The CDR3 is 14 amino acids. V lost 2 bases and J lost 4, with 11 bases in between. The V gene's germline CDR1 is ENHRY and CDR2 SYGVKD. CDR3 DNA: TGTGCCATCAGTGAGAACCACGCCAGCTATGGCTACACCTTC. This codes for CAISENHASYGYTF.

This clone has just a few counts. The V call is TRBV10-2, the J call TRBJ2-2; possible D gene TRBD2, 5 bases. The germline V and J ends were trimmed by 0 bases and 7 bases, with 15 bases remaining between them. Germline V gives CDR1 WSHSY, CDR2 SAAADI. The CDR3 loop spans 16 amino acids. CDR3 region: CASSESYSGRGGELFF. The CDR3 DNA follows: TGCGCCAGCAGTGAGTCGTATTCTGGGAGAGGCGGGGAGCTGTTTTTT.

This clone was seen only once. The chain employs TRBV9 and TRBJ1-1, with 9 bases fitting TRBD1. Losses at the gene ends were 3 bases for V and 1 base for J; bases not matched to a gene: 10. This CDR3 comprises 17 residues. Per germline, CDR1 SGDLS and CDR2 YYNGEE. CDR3 sequence: CASSDGTGLSSNTEAFF. The DNA for the CDR3 is TGTGCCAGCAGCGATGGGACAGGGCTGTCCTCGAACACTGAAGCTTTCTTT.

V usage is TRBV18 and J usage is TRBJ2-5; D call uncertain. CDR3 length: 13 amino acids. V was trimmed by 2 bases and J by 3 bases, leaving 7 bases between them. Germline V lookup: CDR1 KGHSH, CDR2 LQKENI. The CDR3 reads CASSPNRKETQYF. Here the CDR3 DNA reads TGTGCCAGCTCACCAAACAGAAAAGAGACCCAGTACTTC. Supplemented by reference TRBV18 and TRBJ2-5, the full variable domain reads NAGVMQNPRHLVRRRGQEARLRCSPMKGHSHVYWYRQLPEEGLKFMVYLQKENIIDESGMPKERFSAEFPKEGPSILRIQQVVRGDSAAYFCASSPNRKETQYFGPGTRLLVL.

The rearrangement uses TRBV7-9 and TRBJ2-1; 8 bases are a match to TRBD2. The CDR3 totals 15 residues. CDR1 is SEHNR, CDR2 FQNEAQ, per germline (reference sequence). The J segment lost 8 bases and the V segment lost 1 base, leaving 7 bases of the junction unmatched. The CDR3 loop is CASSLGSGSGYEQFF. Here the CDR3 DNA reads TGTGCCAGCAGCTTAGGAAGCGGGAGTGGCTATGAGCAGTTCTTC.

This clone was found once. The chain recombines TRBV5-1 with TRBJ1-4; no clear D. In germline, CDR1 is SGHRS, CDR2 YFSETQ. V was pared by 1 base and J by 8 bases, with 15 bases between. The CDR3 runs 15 residues. CDR3 sequence reads: CASSLKGYPGEKLFF. In nucleotides, the CDR3 is TGCGCCAGCAGCTTGAAGGGCTACCCGGGGGAAAAACTGTTTTTT.

J is TRBJ2-5 and V is TRBV10-2, with TRBD1 matching over 10 bases. This CDR3 is built from 15 residues. The V segment lost 0 bases and the J segment 3 bases; nucleotides outside the gene matches: 1. In germline, CDR1 is WSHSY, CDR2 SAAADI. CDR3 coding DNA: TGCGCCAGCAGTGAGTCGGGGACAGGGGAAGAGACCCAGTACTTC. Translation: CASSESGTGEETQYF.

With respect to this clone: At one end the junction does not follow the germline gene, possibly because of a read error. This rearrangement joins TRBV14 to TRBJ1-2; D unclear. Germline V lookup: CDR1 SGHDN, CDR2 FVKESK. This CDR3 is 13 amino acids long. DNA for the CDR3: TGTGCCAGCAGCGAAGATCTAAACTATGGCTACACCTTC. This codes for CASSEDLNYGYTF.

This clone came up a few times. The chain employs TRBV4-1 and TRBJ1-3; D remains ambiguous. Trimming took 0 bases from V and 0 from J, leaving 6 bases between them. CDR1 is MGHRA, CDR2 YSYEKL, per germline. The CDR3 is 15 amino acids. This chain's CDR3 is CASSQDDFSGNTIYF. The DNA of the CDR3 is TGCGCCAGCAGCCAAGATGACTTCTCTGGAAACACCATATATTTT.

This chain uses TRBV5-1 with TRBJ2-5; 7 bases align to TRBD2. The CDR3 sequence is 15 residues long. The germline V gene encodes CDR1 SGHRS and CDR2 YFSETQ. The V and J ends lost 1 base and 5 bases, in that order; junction bases with no gene match: 8. In DNA form, the CDR3 reads TGCGCCAGCAGCTTGACGGGGAGGGGTCGGGAGACCCAGTACTTC. Its translation: CASSLTGRGRETQYF.